This TCR beta chain was observed in a study of response to subunit inactivated influenza vaccine. Via MiXCR, TCRdb re-called the RT-PCR reads, giving one row per CDR3 protein. The sample holds just under 550,000 distinct CDR3 sequences, roughly a quarter seen once. The CDR3 covers 14 residues. The V and J ends lost 1 base and 4 bases respectively, with 10 bases between them. Germline assignment: CDR1 LGHDT and CDR2 YNNKEL (reference sequence). A further study also used this sample, focusing on T cells expressing NK-cell markers. From that second work: The cDNA for TCR beta came from 5'RACE template switching with UMIs. Out of eight donors sequenced, seven tested HCMV-seropositive and the remaining one seronegative. Dominant NKG2C+ clonotypes were found to form roughly 1.0-7.0% of CD8+ T cells in roughly 6 donors.

J is TRBJ1-2 and V is TRBV3-1; D is ambiguous. The sequence came from a man between 45 and 60 years old who received an inactivated influenza vaccine. The input for sequencing was CD4+ T cells sorted from PBMCs, taken approximately 12 days after vaccination. The CDR3 reads CASSQGTERYGYTF. Here the CDR3 DNA reads TGTGCCAGCAGCCAAGGGACGGAACGCTATGGCTACACCTTC. Full variable domain (remainder filled in from reference TRBV3-1 and TRBJ1-2): DTAVSQTPKYLVTQMGNDKSIKCEQNLGHDTMYWYKQDSKKFLKIMFSYNNKELIINETVPNRFSPKSPDKAHLNLHINSLELGDSAVYFCASSQGTERYGYTFGSGTRLTVV.